Listed below are T cell receptor beta chains from one sample, sequenced in a study of early T cells in non-severe SARS-CoV-2 infection. MiXCR, run by TCRdb on the 5' RACE reads, gives a single entry per CDR3 protein. The repertoire consists of about 23,000 distinct CDR3 sequences, with about 5.1% occurring once and the leading ten covering roughly 10%. The specimen sequenced was whole blood. The receptors derive from an adult who was a healthcare worker with PCR-confirmed SARS-CoV-2 infection or an uninfected control (not recorded which). Each CDR3 is given with its conserved first and last residue. Each record gives: J gene, D gene, V gene, clone size, CDR3 protein, CDR3 DNA. A D gene is named only where the DNA matches it firmly. Not every row has a clone size; where given, it reads once, few, many or a size class.

j_gene: TRBJ2-1
d_gene: TRBD2
v_gene: TRBV20-1
abundance: many
CDR3aa: CSARDRTSGTSYNEQFF
CDR3nt: TGCAGTGCTAGAGATAGGACTAGCGGAACCTCCTACAATGAGCAGTTCTTC

j_gene: TRBJ2-5
d_gene: TRBD2
v_gene: TRBV20-1
abundance: few
CDR3aa: CSARDGLAVQETQYF
CDR3nt: TGCAGTGCTAGAGATGGACTAGCGGTTCAAGAGACCCAGTACTTC

j_gene: TRBJ1-5
d_gene: NA
v_gene: TRBV4-3
abundance: many
CDR3aa: CASSQGLQINQPQHF
CDR3nt: TGCGCCAGCAGCCAAGGATTACAGATCAATCAGCCCCAGCATTTT

j_gene: TRBJ2-1
d_gene: NA
v_gene: TRBV18
abundance: NA
CDR3aa: CASSPPEPQNEQFF
CDR3nt: TGTGCCAGCTCACCACCTGAACCACAAAATGAGCAGTTCTTC

j_gene: TRBJ2-3
d_gene: NA
v_gene: TRBV24-1
abundance: many
CDR3aa: CATSDAGRVSTDTQYF
CDR3nt: TGTGCCACCAGTGATGCGGGGCGGGTGAGCACAGATACGCAGTATTTT

j_gene: TRBJ2-3
d_gene: TRBD2
v_gene: TRBV28
abundance: many
CDR3aa: CASSSPSGRGTDTQYF
CDR3nt: TGTGCCAGCAGTTCACCTAGCGGGAGGGGCACAGATACGCAGTATTTT

j_gene: TRBJ2-1
d_gene: TRBD2
v_gene: TRBV5-5
abundance: many
CDR3aa: CASRLWGGNEQFF
CDR3nt: TGTGCCAGCAGACTCTGGGGGGGCAATGAGCAGTTCTTC

j_gene: TRBJ2-7
d_gene: TRBD2
v_gene: TRBV9
abundance: many
CDR3aa: CASSPMVGTSAEEQYF
CDR3nt: TGTGCCAGCAGCCCAATGGTTGGGACTAGTGCTGAAGAGCAGTACTTC

j_gene: TRBJ2-1
d_gene: NA
v_gene: TRBV14
abundance: NA
CDR3aa: CASSQVFNEQFF
CDR3nt: TGTGCCAGCAGCCAAGTTTTCAATGAGCAGTTCTTC

j_gene: TRBJ2-1
d_gene: NA
v_gene: TRBV11-3
abundance: few
CDR3aa: CASSLNQIHNEQFF
CDR3nt: TGTGCCAGCAGCTTAAACCAGATTCACAATGAGCAGTTCTTC

j_gene: TRBJ2-1
d_gene: TRBD2
v_gene: TRBV7-3
abundance: many
CDR3aa: CASSLRAGGYSYNEQFF
CDR3nt: TGTGCCAGCAGCTTAAGAGCGGGAGGCTACTCCTACAATGAGCAGTTCTTC

j_gene: TRBJ2-3
d_gene: TRBD1
v_gene: TRBV5-6
abundance: many
CDR3aa: CASSLQGVGRTDTQYF
CDR3nt: TGTGCCAGCAGTCTACAGGGGGTAGGAAGGACAGATACGCAGTATTTT

j_gene: TRBJ1-4
d_gene: TRBD1
v_gene: TRBV4-3
abundance: many
CDR3aa: CASSQDVQGIEKLFF
CDR3nt: TGCGCCAGCAGCCAAGATGTACAGGGGATAGAAAAACTGTTTTTT

j_gene: TRBJ1-3
d_gene: NA
v_gene: TRBV19
abundance: many
CDR3aa: CASTIGGFGGNTIYF
CDR3nt: TGTGCCAGTACCATAGGAGGGTTTGGGGGAAACACCATATATTTT

j_gene: TRBJ1-1
d_gene: NA
v_gene: TRBV2
abundance: NA
CDR3aa: CASSDRVGNEAFF
CDR3nt: TGTGCCAGCAGTGACAGGGTCGGCAATGAAGCTTTCTTT

j_gene: TRBJ2-3
d_gene: NA
v_gene: TRBV29-1
abundance: NA
CDR3aa: CSVVWILTDTQYF
CDR3nt: TGCAGCGTTGTCTGGATCTTGACAGATACGCAGTATTTT

j_gene: TRBJ1-1
d_gene: NA
v_gene: TRBV12-3/TRBV12-4
abundance: many
CDR3aa: CASSLVSTEAFF
CDR3nt: TGTGCCAGCAGTTTGGTCTCCACTGAAGCTTTCTTT

j_gene: TRBJ2-1
d_gene: NA
v_gene: TRBV20-1
abundance: many
CDR3aa: CSALDLTGSVLQFF
CDR3nt: TGCAGTGCGCTGGACCTGACAGGATCGGTTTTGCAGTTCTTC

j_gene: TRBJ1-5
d_gene: NA
v_gene: TRBV20-1
abundance: NA
CDR3aa: CSARAPLGTPYSVQPQHF
CDR3nt: TGCAGTGCTAGAGCCCCCCTAGGGACTCCTTACTCGGTTCAGCCCCAGCATTTT

j_gene: TRBJ2-3
d_gene: TRBD1
v_gene: TRBV12-3/TRBV12-4
abundance: NA
CDR3aa: CASSRDRESDTQYF
CDR3nt: TGTGCCAGCAGCCGGGACAGGGAATCAGATACGCAGTATTTT

j_gene: TRBJ2-7
d_gene: TRBD2
v_gene: TRBV7-2
abundance: many
CDR3aa: CASSRGLAVDEQYF
CDR3nt: TGTGCCAGCAGCCGGGGACTAGCGGTGGATGAGCAGTACTTC

j_gene: TRBJ1-2
d_gene: TRBD1
v_gene: TRBV5-1
abundance: many
CDR3aa: CASSSESTGTVSGYTF
CDR3nt: TGCGCCAGCAGCTCTGAATCGACCGGGACAGTCTCTGGCTACACCTTC

j_gene: TRBJ1-1
d_gene: NA
v_gene: TRBV29-1
abundance: many
CDR3aa: CSVEDPAGGGF
CDR3nt: TGCAGCGTTGAAGATCCCGCCGGCGGGGGTTTT

j_gene: TRBJ2-1
d_gene: NA
v_gene: TRBV4-3
abundance: few
CDR3aa: CASSQDYGGSSYNEQFF
CDR3nt: TGCGCCAGCAGCCAAGATTATGGAGGGAGCTCCTACAATGAGCAGTTCTTC

j_gene: TRBJ2-5
d_gene: NA
v_gene: TRBV29-1
abundance: large
CDR3aa: CSVEDPLKTQYF
CDR3nt: TGCAGCGTTGAAGACCCTCTGAAGACCCAGTACTTC

j_gene: TRBJ2-1
d_gene: TRBD1
v_gene: TRBV20-1
abundance: many
CDR3aa: CSAPGQGTHEQFF
CDR3nt: TGCAGTGCCCCGGGACAGGGTACCCATGAGCAGTTCTTC

j_gene: TRBJ2-1
d_gene: NA
v_gene: TRBV20-1
abundance: many
CDR3aa: CSAIPGFHEQFF
CDR3nt: TGCAGTGCTATTCCGGGTTTCCATGAGCAGTTCTTC

j_gene: TRBJ2-5
d_gene: TRBD2
v_gene: TRBV7-3
abundance: NA
CDR3aa: CASSLGLFSGETQYF
CDR3nt: TGTGCCAGCAGCTTAGGTCTGTTTAGCGGGGAGACCCAGTACTTC

j_gene: TRBJ2-5
d_gene: NA
v_gene: TRBV5-5
abundance: many
CDR3aa: CASSERDWYQETQYF
CDR3nt: TGTGCCAGCAGCGAAAGGGACTGGTACCAAGAGACCCAGTACTTC

j_gene: TRBJ2-5
d_gene: TRBD1
v_gene: TRBV4-3
abundance: medium-sized
CDR3aa: CASSLTGRQETQYF
CDR3nt: TGCGCCAGCAGCCTGACAGGGAGACAAGAGACCCAGTACTTC

j_gene: TRBJ2-5
d_gene: NA
v_gene: TRBV20-1
abundance: NA
CDR3aa: CSAKGRQETQYF
CDR3nt: TGCAGTGCTAAAGGCAGGCAAGAGACCCAGTACTTC

j_gene: TRBJ2-3
d_gene: TRBD2
v_gene: TRBV6-2/TRBV6-3
abundance: NA
CDR3aa: CASSKTSGSFADTQYF
CDR3nt: TGTGCCAGCAGCAAGACTAGCGGGAGTTTCGCAGATACGCAGTATTTT

j_gene: TRBJ1-2
d_gene: NA
v_gene: TRBV5-6
abundance: NA
CDR3aa: CASSLGQSGTNYGYTF
CDR3nt: TGTGCCAGCAGCTTGGGCCAGTCTGGTACAAACTATGGCTACACCTTC

j_gene: TRBJ1-5
d_gene: TRBD1
v_gene: TRBV4-2
abundance: few
CDR3aa: CASSQDLFRDSYSNQPQHF
CDR3nt: TGTGCCAGCAGCCAAGATCTCTTCCGGGACAGCTATAGCAATCAGCCCCAGCATTTT

j_gene: TRBJ2-1
d_gene: NA
v_gene: TRBV4-3
abundance: NA
CDR3aa: CASSQDSGPLNEQFF
CDR3nt: TGCGCCAGCAGCCAAGATTCGGGGCCTTTGAATGAGCAGTTCTTC

j_gene: TRBJ2-1
d_gene: NA
v_gene: TRBV7-9
abundance: few
CDR3aa: CASSLEGREQFF
CDR3nt: TGTGCCAGCAGCCTAGAGGGTAGGGAGCAGTTCTTC

j_gene: TRBJ2-1
d_gene: TRBD2
v_gene: TRBV24-1
abundance: NA
CDR3aa: CATGGPGGLKQEQFF
CDR3nt: TGTGCCACGGGAGGGCCGGGAGGGCTTAAGCAAGAGCAGTTCTTC

j_gene: TRBJ1-2
d_gene: NA
v_gene: TRBV5-1
abundance: few
CDR3aa: CASSFTGSDGYTF
CDR3nt: TGCGCCAGCAGCTTTACAGGGTCAGATGGCTACACCTTC

j_gene: TRBJ2-7
d_gene: NA
v_gene: TRBV6-5
abundance: NA
CDR3aa: CASRVDRRKEQYF
CDR3nt: TGTGCCAGCAGGGTAGACAGGCGTAAAGAGCAGTACTTC

j_gene: TRBJ2-7
d_gene: TRBD1
v_gene: TRBV7-2
abundance: medium-sized
CDR3aa: CASSWRTGGLEQYF
CDR3nt: TGTGCCAGCAGCTGGAGGACAGGGGGATTGGAGCAGTACTTC

j_gene: TRBJ2-1
d_gene: TRBD1
v_gene: TRBV4-3
abundance: medium-sized
CDR3aa: CASSPGQNNEQFF
CDR3nt: TGCGCCAGCAGCCCGGGACAGAACAATGAGCAGTTCTTC

j_gene: TRBJ2-6
d_gene: NA
v_gene: TRBV20-1
abundance: many
CDR3aa: CSARDGSGANVLTF
CDR3nt: TGCAGTGCTAGAGACGGCTCTGGGGCCAACGTCCTGACTTTC

j_gene: TRBJ2-7
d_gene: TRBD2
v_gene: TRBV4-2
abundance: many
CDR3aa: CASSQVAGASYEQYF
CDR3nt: TGTGCCAGCAGCCAAGTAGCGGGAGCTTCTTACGAGCAGTACTTC

j_gene: TRBJ2-7
d_gene: TRBD2
v_gene: TRBV6-5
abundance: many
CDR3aa: CASTSGAYEQYF
CDR3nt: TGTGCCAGCACTAGCGGGGCCTACGAGCAGTACTTC

j_gene: TRBJ1-2
d_gene: TRBD1
v_gene: TRBV28
abundance: many
CDR3aa: CASSSLVPSDRVTTYGYTF
CDR3nt: TGTGCCAGCAGTTCCTTGGTCCCATCTGACAGGGTGACTACCTATGGCTACACCTTC

j_gene: TRBJ2-1
d_gene: TRBD1
v_gene: TRBV29-1
abundance: many
CDR3aa: CSAGPGQGLDNEQFF
CDR3nt: TGCAGCGCGGGACCGGGACAGGGGTTAGACAATGAGCAGTTCTTC

j_gene: TRBJ1-1
d_gene: NA
v_gene: TRBV15
abundance: many
CDR3aa: CATSRASVLLAQGTEAFF
CDR3nt: TGTGCCACCAGCAGAGCGAGTGTGTTATTGGCCCAAGGAACTGAAGCTTTCTTT

j_gene: TRBJ2-7
d_gene: TRBD1
v_gene: TRBV20-1
abundance: many
CDR3aa: CSAPRTGGLYEQYF
CDR3nt: TGCAGTGCCCCGAGGACAGGGGGCTTATACGAGCAGTACTTC

j_gene: TRBJ2-3
d_gene: NA
v_gene: TRBV29-1
abundance: many
CDR3aa: CSVAQGTDTQYF
CDR3nt: TGCAGCGTTGCACAGGGCACAGATACGCAGTATTTT

j_gene: TRBJ1-5
d_gene: NA
v_gene: TRBV19
abundance: many
CDR3aa: CASSPRGHLGNQPQHF
CDR3nt: TGTGCCAGTAGTCCCCGGGGACACCTCGGCAATCAGCCCCAGCATTTT

j_gene: TRBJ1-1
d_gene: TRBD1
v_gene: TRBV6-5
abundance: many
CDR3aa: CASSSGQGQAFF
CDR3nt: TGTGCCAGCAGTTCCGGACAGGGTCAGGCTTTCTTT

j_gene: TRBJ2-2
d_gene: NA
v_gene: TRBV10-3
abundance: many
CDR3aa: CAGRTDNTGELFF
CDR3nt: TGTGCCGGACGGACAGACAACACCGGGGAGCTGTTTTTT

j_gene: TRBJ2-2
d_gene: NA
v_gene: TRBV6-6
abundance: many
CDR3aa: CASSRPGANTGELFF
CDR3nt: TGTGCCAGCAGTCGTCCTGGGGCGAACACCGGGGAGCTGTTTTTT

j_gene: TRBJ1-5
d_gene: NA
v_gene: TRBV5-6
abundance: few
CDR3aa: CASSLSPGTSNQPQHF
CDR3nt: TGTGCCAGCAGCTTGTCCCCGGGAACGAGCAATCAGCCCCAGCATTTT

j_gene: TRBJ2-1
d_gene: NA
v_gene: TRBV4-2
abundance: many
CDR3aa: CASSQDGFQSYNEQFF
CDR3nt: TGTGCCAGCAGCCAAGACGGGTTCCAGAGCTACAATGAGCAGTTCTTC

j_gene: TRBJ1-2
d_gene: NA
v_gene: TRBV11-3
abundance: many
CDR3aa: CASSHRTEQIYGYTF
CDR3nt: TGTGCCAGCAGCCATCGGACAGAACAAATCTATGGCTACACCTTC

j_gene: TRBJ2-4
d_gene: TRBD1
v_gene: TRBV7-2
abundance: many
CDR3aa: CASSLTPPGTGMGDIQYF
CDR3nt: TGTGCCAGCAGCTTAACTCCTCCCGGGACAGGGATGGGGGACATTCAGTACTTC